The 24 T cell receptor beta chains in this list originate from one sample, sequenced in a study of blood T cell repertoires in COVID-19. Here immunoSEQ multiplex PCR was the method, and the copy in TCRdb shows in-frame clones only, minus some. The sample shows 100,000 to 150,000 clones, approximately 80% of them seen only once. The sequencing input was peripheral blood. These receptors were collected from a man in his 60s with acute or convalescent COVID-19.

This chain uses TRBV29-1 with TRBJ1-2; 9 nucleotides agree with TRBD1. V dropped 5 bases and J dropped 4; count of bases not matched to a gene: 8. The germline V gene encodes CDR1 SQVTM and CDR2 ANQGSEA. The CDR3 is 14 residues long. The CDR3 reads CSVFIPTGGYGYTF. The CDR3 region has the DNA TGCAGCGTTTTCATCCCGACAGGGGGCTATGGCTACACCTTC.

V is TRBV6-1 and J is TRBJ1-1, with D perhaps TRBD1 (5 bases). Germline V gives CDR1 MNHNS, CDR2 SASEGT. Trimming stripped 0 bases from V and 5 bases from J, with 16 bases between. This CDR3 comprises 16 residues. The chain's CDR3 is CASSEAFRDGRTEAFF. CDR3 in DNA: TGTGCCAGCAGTGAAGCGTTCAGGGATGGGCGGACTGAAGCTTTCTTT.

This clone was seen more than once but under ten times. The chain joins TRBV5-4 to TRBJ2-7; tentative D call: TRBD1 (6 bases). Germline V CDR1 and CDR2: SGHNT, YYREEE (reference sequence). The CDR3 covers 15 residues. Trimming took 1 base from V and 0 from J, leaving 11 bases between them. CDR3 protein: CASSLRGKASYEQYF. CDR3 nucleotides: TGTGCCAGCAGCTTGAGGGGGAAGGCCTCCTACGAGCAGTACTTC. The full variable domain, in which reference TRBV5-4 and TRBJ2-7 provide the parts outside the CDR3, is ETGVTQSPTHLIKTRGQQVTLRCSSQSGHNTVSWYQQALGQGPQFIFQYYREEENGRGNFPPRFSGLQFPNYSSELNVNALELDDSALYLCASSLRGKASYEQYFGPGTRLTVT.

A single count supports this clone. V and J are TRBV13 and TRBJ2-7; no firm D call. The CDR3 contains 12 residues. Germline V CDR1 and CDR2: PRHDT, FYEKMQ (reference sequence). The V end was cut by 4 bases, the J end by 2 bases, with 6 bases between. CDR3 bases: TGTGCCAGCAGCTCTGTAGCCTACGAGCAGTACTTC. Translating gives CASSSVAYEQYF.

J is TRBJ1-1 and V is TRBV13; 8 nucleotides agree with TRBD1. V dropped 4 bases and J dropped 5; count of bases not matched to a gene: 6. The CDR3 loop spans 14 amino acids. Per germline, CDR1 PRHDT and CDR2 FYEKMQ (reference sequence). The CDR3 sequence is CASSSRTGFTEAFF. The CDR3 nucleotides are TGTGCCAGCAGCTCCCGGACAGGGTTTACTGAAGCTTTCTTT.

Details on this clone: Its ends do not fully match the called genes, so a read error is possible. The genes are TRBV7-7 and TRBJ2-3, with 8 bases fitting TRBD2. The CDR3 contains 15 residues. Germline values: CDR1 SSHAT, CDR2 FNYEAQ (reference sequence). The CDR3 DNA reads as TGTGCTAGCAGCTGGGGAGCGGGAGCCTCAGATACGCAGTATTTT. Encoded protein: CASSWGAGASDTQYF.

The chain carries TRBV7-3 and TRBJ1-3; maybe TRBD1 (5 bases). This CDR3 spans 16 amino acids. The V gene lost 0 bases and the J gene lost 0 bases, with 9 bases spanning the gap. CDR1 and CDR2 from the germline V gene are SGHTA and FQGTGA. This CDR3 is CASSLTFDSSGNTIYF. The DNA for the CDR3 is TGTGCCAGCAGCTTAACGTTTGACAGCTCTGGAAACACCATATATTTT.

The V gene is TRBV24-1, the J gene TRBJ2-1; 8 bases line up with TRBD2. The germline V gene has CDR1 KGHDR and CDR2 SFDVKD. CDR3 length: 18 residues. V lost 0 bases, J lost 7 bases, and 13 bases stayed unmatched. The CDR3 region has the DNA TGTGCCACCAGTGATTTGCAATTCGGGCGGGAGGATTGGAATGAGCAGTTCTTC. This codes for CATSDLQFGREDWNEQFF.

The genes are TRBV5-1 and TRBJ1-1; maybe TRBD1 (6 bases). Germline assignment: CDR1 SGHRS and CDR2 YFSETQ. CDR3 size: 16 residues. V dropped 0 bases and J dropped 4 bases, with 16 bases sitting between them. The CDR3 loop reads CASSLGYRVGGTEAFF. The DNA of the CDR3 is TGCGCCAGCAGCTTGGGTTACAGGGTAGGCGGCACTGAAGCTTTCTTT.

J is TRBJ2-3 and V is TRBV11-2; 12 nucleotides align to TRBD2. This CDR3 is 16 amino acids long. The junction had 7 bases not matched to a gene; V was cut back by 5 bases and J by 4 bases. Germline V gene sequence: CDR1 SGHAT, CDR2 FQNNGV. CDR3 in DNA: TGTGCCAGCAGCCCAAGGCTAGCGGGAGGGGCAGATACGCAGTATTTT. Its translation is CASSPRLAGGADTQYF.

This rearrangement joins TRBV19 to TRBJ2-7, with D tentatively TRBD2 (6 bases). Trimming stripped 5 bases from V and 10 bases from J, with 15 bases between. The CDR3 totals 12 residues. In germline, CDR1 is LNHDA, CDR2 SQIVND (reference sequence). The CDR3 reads CASSPGTPAQYF. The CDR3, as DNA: TGTGCCAGTAGTCCCGGGACTCCCGCCCAGTACTTC.

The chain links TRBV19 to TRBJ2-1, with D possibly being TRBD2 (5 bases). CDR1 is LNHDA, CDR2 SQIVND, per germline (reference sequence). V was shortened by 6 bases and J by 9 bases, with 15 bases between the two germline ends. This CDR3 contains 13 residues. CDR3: CASSRAFRGEQFF. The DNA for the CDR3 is TGTGCCAGTAGCCGGGCTTTTCGGGGTGAGCAGTTCTTC. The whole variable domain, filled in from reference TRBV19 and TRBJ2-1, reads DGGITQSPKYLFRKEGQNVTLSCEQNLNHDAMYWYRQDPGQGLRLIYYSQIVNDFQKGDIAEGYSVSREKKESFPLTVTSAQKNPTAFYLCASSRAFRGEQFFGPGTRLTVL.

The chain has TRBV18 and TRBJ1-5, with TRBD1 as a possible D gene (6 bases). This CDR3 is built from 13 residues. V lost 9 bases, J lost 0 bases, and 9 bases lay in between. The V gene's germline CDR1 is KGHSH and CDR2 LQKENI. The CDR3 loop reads CASTDSSNQPQHF. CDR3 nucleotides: TGTGCCAGTACGGACAGTAGCAATCAGCCCCAGCATTTT.

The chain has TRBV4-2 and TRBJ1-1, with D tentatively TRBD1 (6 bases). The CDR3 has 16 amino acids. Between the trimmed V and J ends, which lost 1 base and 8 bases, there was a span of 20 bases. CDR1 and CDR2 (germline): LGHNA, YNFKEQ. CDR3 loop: CASSQGVRRGAEEAFF. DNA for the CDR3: TGTGCCAGCAGCCAAGGGGTCCGCAGGGGAGCAGAGGAAGCTTTCTTT.

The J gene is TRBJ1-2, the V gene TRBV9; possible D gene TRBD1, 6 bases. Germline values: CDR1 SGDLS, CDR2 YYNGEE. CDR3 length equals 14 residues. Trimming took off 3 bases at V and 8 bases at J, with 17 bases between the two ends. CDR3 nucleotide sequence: TGTGCCAGCAGCGGATCGCTCAGGGGTGGAGGCTACACCTTC. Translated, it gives CASSGSLRGGGYTF. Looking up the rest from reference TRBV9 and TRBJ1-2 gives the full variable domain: DSGVTQTPKHLITATGQRVTLRCSPRSGDLSVYWYQQSLDQGLQFLIQYYNGEERAKGNILERFSAQQFPDLHSELNLSSLELGDSALYFCASSGSLRGGGYTFGSGTRLTVV.

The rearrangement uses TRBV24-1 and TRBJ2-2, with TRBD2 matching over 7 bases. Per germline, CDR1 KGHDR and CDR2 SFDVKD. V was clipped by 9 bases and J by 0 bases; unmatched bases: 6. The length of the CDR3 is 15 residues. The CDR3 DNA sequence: TGTGCCACCGGGGAGCGGGGCGCGAACACCGGGGAGCTGTTTTTT. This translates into CATGERGANTGELFF.

DNA for the CDR3: TGTGCCAGCAGCCAGACAGGGGAGGCTGGCTACACCTTC. Residues: CASSQTGEAGYTF. The V call is TRBV2, the J call TRBJ1-2; TRBD1 matches 8 bases. V gave up 6 bases and J gave up 7 bases; unmatched junction bases: 7. CDR3 length equals 13 residues. Germline CDR1 reads SNHLY; CDR2 reads FYNNEI.

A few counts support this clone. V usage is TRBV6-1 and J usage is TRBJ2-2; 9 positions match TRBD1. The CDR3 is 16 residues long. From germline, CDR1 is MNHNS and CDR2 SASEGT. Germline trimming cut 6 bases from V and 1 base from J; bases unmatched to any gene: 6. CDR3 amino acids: CASREQGAGNTGELFF. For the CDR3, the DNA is TGTGCCAGCAGAGAACAGGGGGCAGGGAACACCGGGGAGCTGTTTTTT.

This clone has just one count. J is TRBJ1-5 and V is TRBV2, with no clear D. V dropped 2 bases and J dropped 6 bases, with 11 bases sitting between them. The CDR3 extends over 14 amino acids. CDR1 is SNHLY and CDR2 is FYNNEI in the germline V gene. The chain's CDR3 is CASSETGSSQPQHF. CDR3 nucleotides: TGTGCCAGCAGTGAAACCGGGTCAAGTCAGCCCCAGCATTTT.

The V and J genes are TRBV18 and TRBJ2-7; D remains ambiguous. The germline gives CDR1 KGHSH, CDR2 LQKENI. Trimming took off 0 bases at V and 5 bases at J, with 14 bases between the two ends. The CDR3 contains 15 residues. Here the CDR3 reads CASSPPSVADDEQYF. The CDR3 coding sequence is TGTGCCAGCTCACCACCGAGCGTTGCGGATGACGAGCAGTACTTC.

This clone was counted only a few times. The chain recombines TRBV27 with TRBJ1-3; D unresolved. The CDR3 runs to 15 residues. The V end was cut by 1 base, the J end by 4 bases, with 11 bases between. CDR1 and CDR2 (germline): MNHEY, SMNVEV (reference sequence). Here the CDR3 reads CASSLWAGGGNTIYF. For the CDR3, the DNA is TGTGCCAGCAGTTTATGGGCAGGAGGGGGAAACACCATATATTTT.

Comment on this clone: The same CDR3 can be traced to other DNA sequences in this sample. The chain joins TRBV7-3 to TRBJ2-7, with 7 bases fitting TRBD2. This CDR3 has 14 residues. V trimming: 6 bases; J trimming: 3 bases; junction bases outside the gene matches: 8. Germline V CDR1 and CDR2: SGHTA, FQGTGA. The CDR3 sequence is CASRSGGSSYEQYF. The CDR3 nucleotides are TGTGCCAGCAGGTCGGGAGGCTCTAGCTACGAGCAGTACTTC.

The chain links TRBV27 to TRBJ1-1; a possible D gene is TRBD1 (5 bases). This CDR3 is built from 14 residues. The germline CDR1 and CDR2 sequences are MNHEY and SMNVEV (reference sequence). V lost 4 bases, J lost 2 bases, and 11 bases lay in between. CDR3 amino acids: CASSWRGFNTEAFF. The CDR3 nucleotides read TGTGCCAGCAGTTGGAGGGGCTTTAACACTGAAGCTTTCTTT.

Written as DNA, the CDR3 is TGTGCCAGCAGCTTGTCACGAGCGGGATTGCGGGAGACCCAGTACTTC. It yields the protein CASSLSRAGLRETQYF. This chain connects TRBV5-8 to TRBJ2-5; 7 bases match TRBD2. The germline V gene encodes CDR1 SGHTS and CDR2 YDEGEE. The CDR3 runs to 16 residues. The junction had 11 bases not matched to a gene; V was cut back by 1 base and J by 5 bases.